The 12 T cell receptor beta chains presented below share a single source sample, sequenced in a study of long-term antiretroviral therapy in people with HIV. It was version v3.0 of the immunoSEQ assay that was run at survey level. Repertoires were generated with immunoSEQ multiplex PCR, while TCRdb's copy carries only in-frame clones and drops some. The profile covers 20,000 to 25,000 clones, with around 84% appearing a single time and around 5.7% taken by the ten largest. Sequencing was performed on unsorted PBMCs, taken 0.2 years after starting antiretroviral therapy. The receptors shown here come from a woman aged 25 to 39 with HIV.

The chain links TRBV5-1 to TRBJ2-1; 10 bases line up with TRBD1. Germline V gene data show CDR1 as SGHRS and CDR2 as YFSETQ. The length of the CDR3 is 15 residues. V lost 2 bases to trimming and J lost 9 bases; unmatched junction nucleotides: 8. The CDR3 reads CASSFAGQGLGEQFF. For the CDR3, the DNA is TGCGCCAGCAGCTTTGCGGGACAGGGGTTGGGTGAGCAGTTCTTC. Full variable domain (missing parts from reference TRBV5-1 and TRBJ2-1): KAGVTQTPRYLIKTRGQQVTLSCSPISGHRSVSWYQQTPGQGLQFLFEYFSETQRNKGNFPGRFSGRQFSNSRSEMNVSTLELGDSALYLCASSFAGQGLGEQFFGPGTRLTVL.

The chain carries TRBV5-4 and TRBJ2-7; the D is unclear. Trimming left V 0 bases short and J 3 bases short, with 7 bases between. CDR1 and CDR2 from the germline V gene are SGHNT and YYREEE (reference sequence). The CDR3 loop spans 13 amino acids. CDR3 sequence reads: CASSLGSHYEQYF. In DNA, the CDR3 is TGTGCCAGCAGCTTGGGTAGTCACTACGAGCAGTACTTC.

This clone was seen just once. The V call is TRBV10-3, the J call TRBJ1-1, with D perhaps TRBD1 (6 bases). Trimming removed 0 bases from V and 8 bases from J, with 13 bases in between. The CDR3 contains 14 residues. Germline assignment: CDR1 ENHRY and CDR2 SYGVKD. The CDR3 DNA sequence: TGTGCCATCAGTGAGTCCGACCGGAGGGGGGAAGCTTTCTTT. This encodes CAISESDRRGEAFF.

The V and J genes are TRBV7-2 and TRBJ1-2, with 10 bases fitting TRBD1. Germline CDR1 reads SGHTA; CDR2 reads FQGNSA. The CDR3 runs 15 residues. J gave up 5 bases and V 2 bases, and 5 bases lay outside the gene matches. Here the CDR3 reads CASSLSPGQGYGYTF. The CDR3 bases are TGTGCCAGCAGCTTATCCCCGGGACAGGGGTATGGCTACACCTTC. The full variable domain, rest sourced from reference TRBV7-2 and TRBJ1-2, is GAGVSQSPSNKVTEKGKDVELRCDPISGHTALYWYRQSLGQGLEFLIYFQGNSAPDKSGLPSDRFSAERTGGSVSTLTIQRTQQEDSAVYLCASSLSPGQGYGYTFGSGTRLTVV.

The CDR3 sequence: CASSQVFQKALNTEAFF. In DNA form, the CDR3 reads TGTGCCAGCAGCCAAGTTTTCCAGAAGGCGTTGAACACTGAAGCTTTCTTT. The chain recombines TRBV14 with TRBJ1-1; D not certain. The germline gives CDR1 SGHDN, CDR2 FVKESK. Trimming pared 1 base from V and 0 bases from J, leaving 15 bases between. The CDR3 loop spans 17 amino acids.

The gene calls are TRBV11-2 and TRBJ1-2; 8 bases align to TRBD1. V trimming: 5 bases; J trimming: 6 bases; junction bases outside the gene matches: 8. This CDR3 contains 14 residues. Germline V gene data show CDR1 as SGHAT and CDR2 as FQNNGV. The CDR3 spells CASSPIGQGHGYTF. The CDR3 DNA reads TGTGCCAGCAGCCCTATCGGACAGGGCCATGGCTACACCTTC.

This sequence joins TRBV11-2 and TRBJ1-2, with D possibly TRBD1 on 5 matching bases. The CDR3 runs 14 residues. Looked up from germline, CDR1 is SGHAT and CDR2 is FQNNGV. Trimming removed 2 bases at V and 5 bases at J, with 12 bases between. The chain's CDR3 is CASSLMGQGYGYTF. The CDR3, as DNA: TGTGCCAGCAGCTTAATGGGGCAGGGATATGGCTACACCTTC. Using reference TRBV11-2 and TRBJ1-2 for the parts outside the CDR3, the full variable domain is EAGVAQSPRYKIIEKRQSVAFWCNPISGHATLYWYQQILGQGPKLLIQFQNNGVVDDSQLPKDRFSAERLKGVDSTLKIQPAKLEDSAVYLCASSLMGQGYGYTFGSGTRLTVV.

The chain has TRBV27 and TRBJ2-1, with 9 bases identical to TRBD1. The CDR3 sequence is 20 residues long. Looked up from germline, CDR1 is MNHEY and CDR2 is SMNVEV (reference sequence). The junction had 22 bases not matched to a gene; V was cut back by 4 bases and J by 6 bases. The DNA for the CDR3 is TGTGCCAGCAGTTCGATACCTAAGACCGGGACAGGGCGGTTTTCCAATGAGCAGTTCTTC. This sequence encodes CASSSIPKTGTGRFSNEQFF.

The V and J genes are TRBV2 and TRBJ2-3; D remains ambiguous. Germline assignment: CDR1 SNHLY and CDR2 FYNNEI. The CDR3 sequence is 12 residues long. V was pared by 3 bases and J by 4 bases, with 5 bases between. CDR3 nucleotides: TGTGCCAGCAGTGATGACTCAGATACGCAGTATTTT. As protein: CASSDDSDTQYF.

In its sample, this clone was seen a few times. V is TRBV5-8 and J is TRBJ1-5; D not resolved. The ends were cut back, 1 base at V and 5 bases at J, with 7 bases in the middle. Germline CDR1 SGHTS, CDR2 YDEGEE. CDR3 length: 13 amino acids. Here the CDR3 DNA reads TGTGCCAGCAGCTTGTTTGGGGATCAGCCCCAGCATTTT. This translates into CASSLFGDQPQHF.

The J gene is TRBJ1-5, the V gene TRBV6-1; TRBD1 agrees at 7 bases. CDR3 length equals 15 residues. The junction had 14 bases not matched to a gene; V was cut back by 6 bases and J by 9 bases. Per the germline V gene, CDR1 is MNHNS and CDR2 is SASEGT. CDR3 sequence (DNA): TGTGCCAGCAGCCTTGACCGGGACAGAAAGGGGCCCCAGCATTTT. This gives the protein CASSLDRDRKGPQHF.

CDR3 protein: CASSVQQVPNTEAFF. Written as DNA, the CDR3 is TGTGCCAGCAGCGTCCAACAGGTCCCGAACACTGAAGCTTTCTTT. This chain links TRBV9 with TRBJ1-1; possibly TRBD1 for D (5 bases). Trimming took off 2 bases at V and 1 base at J, with 12 bases between the two ends. CDR1 and CDR2 from the germline V gene are SGDLS and YYNGEE. The length of the CDR3 is 15 residues.